The 23 T cell receptor beta chains reported below all come from one sample, sequenced in a study of blood T cell repertoires in COVID-19. Measured with immunoSEQ multiplex PCR; TCRdb has only the in-frame clones, and not every one. Of 10,000 or so clones listed, roughly 90% are singletons. The sample consisted of peripheral blood. These receptors all come from a human donor in a cohort sampled during active COVID-19.

The chain employs TRBV2 and TRBJ2-1; the D is unclear. The CDR3 runs to 11 residues. Germline CDR1 is SNHLY and CDR2 is FYNNEI. Trimming took 1 base from V and 10 from J, leaving 5 bases between them. The CDR3 spells CASSEEREQFF. For the CDR3, the DNA is TGTGCCAGCAGTGAAGAGAGGGAGCAGTTCTTC.

The chain carries TRBV7-9 and TRBJ1-5; 8 bases line up with TRBD1. The germline V gene encodes CDR1 SEHNR and CDR2 FQNEAQ (reference sequence). With 5 bases clipped from V and 4 bases from J, the junction kept 4 bases outside the gene matches. The CDR3 loop spans 14 amino acids. CDR3 in DNA: TGTGCCAGCAGCGGACAGGGAGGTAATCAGCCCCAGCATTTT. As protein: CASSGQGGNQPQHF.

The chain combines TRBV11-1 with TRBJ2-1, with 13 bases aligning to TRBD2. CDR1 is SGHAT and CDR2 is FQDESV in the germline V gene (reference sequence). Germline trimming cut 1 base from V and 4 bases from J; bases unmatched to any gene: 1. The CDR3 runs to 16 residues. In nucleotides, the CDR3 is TGTGCCAGCAGCTTAGAGACTAGCGGGGGGTACAATGAGCAGTTCTTC. It codes for CASSLETSGGYNEQFF.

The chain employs TRBV6-1 and TRBJ1-3, with D uncertain. Germline V gives CDR1 MNHNS, CDR2 SASEGT. This CDR3 is 11 amino acids long. V lost 2 bases, J lost 11 bases, and 7 bases lay in between. CDR3 sequence reads: CASSELRSIYF. CDR3 nucleotides: TGTGCCAGCAGTGAACTCAGGTCCATATATTTT.

V and J are TRBV7-2 and TRBJ2-1; D is uncertain. The CDR3 is 13 residues long. The V end lost 2 bases, the J end lost 4 bases, and 6 bases lay between the germline ends. Germline loops: CDR1 SGHTA, CDR2 FQGNSA. The chain's CDR3 is CASSLSGYNEQFF. In nucleotides, the CDR3 is TGTGCCAGCAGCTTATCAGGTTACAATGAGCAGTTCTTC.

This chain joins TRBV28 and TRBJ1-2; D is possibly TRBD1 (6 bases). The CDR3 extends over 16 amino acids. From germline, CDR1 is MDHEN and CDR2 SYDVKM. Trimming removed 6 bases from V and 7 bases from J, with 24 bases in between. CDR3 DNA: TGTGCCAGCAGACTGGCCAGAAGGGGGGGGCAGGCTGGCTACACCTTC. Its protein is CASRLARRGGQAGYTF.

This clone was picked up one time. V usage is TRBV30 and J usage is TRBJ2-2, with 8 bases matching TRBD2. The V gene's germline CDR1 is GTSNPN and CDR2 SVGIG (reference sequence). The CDR3 covers 13 residues. J lost 6 bases, V lost 1 base, and 1 base had no gene match. The CDR3 coding sequence is TGTGCCTGGAGTGCCGGGGGGGCCGGGGAGCTGTTTTTT. This translates into CAWSAGGAGELFF.

This rearrangement joins TRBV11-2 to TRBJ2-1; 14 nucleotides align to TRBD2. In germline, CDR1 is SGHAT, CDR2 FQNNGV. V shed 5 bases and J 12 bases; nucleotides not matched to a gene: 3. The CDR3 extends over 13 amino acids. The CDR3 loop reads CASSPGTSGGQFF. The CDR3, as DNA: TGTGCCAGCAGCCCAGGGACTAGCGGGGGGCAGTTCTTC.

This rearrangement joins TRBV18 to TRBJ2-3, with 13 bases identical to TRBD2. Germline V gene data show CDR1 as KGHSH and CDR2 as LQKENI. After removal of 3 bases from V and 4 bases from J, the junction contained 4 bases not matched to a gene. This CDR3 spans 16 amino acids. DNA for the CDR3: TGTGCCAGCTCACCCACTAGCGGGGGGGCCTCAGATACGCAGTATTTT. It is translated as CASSPTSGGASDTQYF.

The gene calls are TRBV6-5 and TRBJ1-3; D not certain. Germline lookup yields CDR1 MNHEY and CDR2 SVGAGI. CDR3 length: 12 amino acids. The V end was cut by 8 bases, the J end by 3 bases, with 8 bases between. The CDR3 DNA sequence: TGTGCCAGCGCAGTAAGTGGAAACACCATATATTTT. Translating gives CASAVSGNTIYF.

The genes are TRBV4-1 and TRBJ2-7, with TRBD2 as a possible D gene (6 bases). V was clipped by 3 bases and J by 3 bases, with 24 bases between them. Germline CDR1 and CDR2: MGHRA and YSYEKL. This CDR3 spans 18 amino acids. CDR3 sequence (DNA): TGCGCCAGCAGCCAGGGACGTCTGGACGGGAAGGAGGGCTACGAGCAGTACTTC. Protein: CASSQGRLDGKEGYEQYF.

This rearrangement joins TRBV29-1 to TRBJ2-1, with 11 positions matching TRBD2. Germline values: CDR1 SQVTM, CDR2 ANQGSEA. The CDR3 runs 13 residues. V lost 7 bases to trimming and J lost 3 bases; unmatched junction nucleotides: 2. The CDR3 region is CSAGTSGYNEQFF. As DNA, the CDR3 is TGCAGCGCCGGGACTAGCGGCTACAATGAGCAGTTCTTC.

This clone was recorded once. The chain recombines TRBV29-1 with TRBJ1-1, with D maybe TRBD1 (5 bases). The CDR3 spans 12 residues. Trimming left V 3 bases short and J 1 base short, with 6 bases between. Germline loops: CDR1 SQVTM, CDR2 ANQGSEA. The CDR3 is CSVEGGNTEAFF. The CDR3 bases are TGCAGCGTTGAGGGGGGGAACACTGAAGCTTTCTTT.

J is TRBJ2-7 and V is TRBV6-5; TRBD2 agrees at 8 bases. CDR1 MNHEY and CDR2 SVGAGI come from the germline V gene. V was clipped by 4 bases and J by 1 base; unmatched bases: 9. CDR3 length: 16 residues. The DNA of the CDR3 is TGTGCCAGCAGTTTGGGTCGGGGGGGTTTATCCTACGAGCAGTACTTC. It codes for CASSLGRGGLSYEQYF.

The chain combines TRBV18 with TRBJ2-1; possibly TRBD2 for D (6 bases). Trimming stripped 2 bases from V and 6 bases from J, with 17 bases between. Germline values: CDR1 KGHSH, CDR2 LQKENI. This CDR3 region has 16 residues. CDR3 bases: TGTGCCAGCTCACCATTTTTTGAGGTGGGGGGCAATGAGCAGTTCTTC. As protein: CASSPFFEVGGNEQFF.

The V call is TRBV5-4, the J call TRBJ1-2; weak D call: TRBD1 (5 bases). V was trimmed by 4 bases and J by 2 bases, leaving 12 bases between them. Per the germline V gene, CDR1 is SGHNT and CDR2 is YYREEE (reference sequence). The CDR3 is made up of 14 amino acids. Here the CDR3 DNA reads TGTGCCAGCAGCCAAAGACAGACCAACTATGGCTACACCTTC. It translates to CASSQRQTNYGYTF.

The chain joins TRBV13 to TRBJ2-3, with a possible D match to TRBD2 (6 bases). The CDR3 covers 13 residues. Germline values: CDR1 PRHDT, CDR2 FYEKMQ (reference sequence). Trimming removed 5 bases at V and 6 bases at J, with 12 bases between. CDR3 loop: CASSLGTGDTQYF. The CDR3 DNA follows: TGTGCCAGCAGCCTTGGGACTGGCGATACGCAGTATTTT.

The chain joins TRBV25-1 to TRBJ1-2, with a possible D match to TRBD1 (6 bases). The V gene's germline CDR1 is MGHDK and CDR2 SYGVNS. This CDR3 is built from 14 residues. V lost 5 bases to trimming and J lost 8 bases, with 18 bases between them. CDR3 nucleotides: TGTGCCAGCAGTACCCGGACAGCGGGGGTCGGCTACACCTTC. Amino acid sequence: CASSTRTAGVGYTF.

This clone was seen just once. The chain joins TRBV7-2 to TRBJ1-4; 8 bases are shared with TRBD1. The J segment lost 5 bases and the V segment lost 1 base, leaving 0 bases of the junction unmatched. CDR3 length: 14 residues. Germline CDR1 and CDR2: SGHTA and FQGNSA. In DNA form, the CDR3 reads TGTGCCAGCAGCTTAGACAGGGGGAATGAAAAACTGTTTTTT. This sequence encodes CASSLDRGNEKLFF.

The genes are TRBV9 and TRBJ1-1; D is uncertain. V was cut by 2 bases and J by 1 base, with 15 bases left in between. The CDR3 length is 16 residues. Germline V gene sequence: CDR1 SGDLS, CDR2 YYNGEE. The CDR3 loop reads CASSVGGLPTNTEAFF. The CDR3, as DNA: TGTGCCAGCAGCGTGGGCGGGCTCCCAACGAACACTGAAGCTTTCTTT.

The chain uses TRBV7-3 and TRBJ1-1; D is perhaps TRBD1 (5 bases). Germline V CDR1 and CDR2: SGHTA, FQGTGA. The CDR3 consists of 13 residues. Trimming took off 5 bases at V and 1 base at J, with 8 bases between the two ends. The CDR3 protein is CASSLTGNTEAFF. CDR3 DNA: TGTGCCAGCAGCCTCACAGGGAACACTGAAGCTTTCTTT.

The rearrangement uses TRBV19 and TRBJ2-2; 8 bases are shared with TRBD2. The germline gives CDR1 LNHDA, CDR2 SQIVND (reference sequence). The length of the CDR3 is 18 residues. Trimming took 3 bases from V and 5 from J; bases not matched to a gene: 14. CDR3 region: CASSIRSGGLASTGELFF. CDR3 in DNA: TGTGCCAGTAGTATTAGGTCGGGGGGGCTGGCATCAACCGGGGAGCTGTTTTTT.

In this sample, this clone turned up once. The chain uses TRBV2 and TRBJ2-2; 14 positions match TRBD2. Germline CDR1 SNHLY, CDR2 FYNNEI. J lost 0 bases, V lost 6 bases, and 6 bases had no gene match. CDR3 length: 18 residues. The CDR3 region is CASSLGLAGAANTGELFF. CDR3 nucleotides: TGTGCCAGCAGCCTGGGACTAGCGGGGGCCGCGAACACCGGGGAGCTGTTTTTT.